Listed below are T cell receptor beta chains from one sample, sequenced in a study of cytomegalovirus exposure and HLA in healthy donors. Data came from immunoSEQ multiplex PCR; TCRdb stores just in-frame clones and leaves some out. This sample has fewer than 100,000 clones, with about 76% found just once. The source material was PBMCs. The receptors here all came from a man between 40 and 49 years old in good health and CMV-seropositive. Each CDR3 is given without its conserved first and last residue. D genes are given only for firm matches.

v_gene,j_gene,d_gene,CDR3aa
TRBV19,TRBJ1-5,.,ASSIDELNQPQH
TRBV27,TRBJ1-6,.,ASSLGSLVSPLH
TRBV5-1,.,TRBD1,ASSLAQGAYEQY
TRBV6-6,TRBJ1-2,.,ASHEAYGYT
TRBV27,TRBJ2-3,.,ASSLLSPPDTQY
TRBV18,TRBJ2-2,TRBD2,ASSPMTSLYTGELF
TRBV7-8,TRBJ2-7,.,ASSPHQGNEQY
TRBV7-8,TRBJ2-2,TRBD2,ASSPSGGAYTGELF
TRBV9,TRBJ1-2,TRBD1,ASSSGGTLYGYT
TRBV13,TRBJ2-2,.,ASSHTGTGELF
TRBV4-1,TRBJ2-3,.,ASSQDGVGTDTQY
TRBV27,TRBJ2-5,TRBD1,ASRNTRTGWETQY
TRBV2,TRBJ2-3,TRBD2,ATSPPRTSGQTSTDTQY
TRBV7-2,TRBJ2-7,TRBD2,ASSRLAGQSSYEQY
TRBV7-9,TRBJ1-5,.,ASSHHGGNQPQH
TRBV7-9,TRBJ1-1,.,ASSFYRDGDTEAF
TRBV6-5,TRBJ2-1,.,ASRGQRSSYNEQF
TRBV5-1,TRBJ1-1,TRBD1,ASSLEGLPTGGGTWGEAF
TRBV28,TRBJ2-3,TRBD2,ASSPWGEGSTDTQY
TRBV11-2,TRBJ1-1,.,ASSHITWGATTEAF
TRBV5-6,TRBJ2-7,.,ASSLEGTGYEQY
TRBV2,TRBJ1-3,.,ASSESGARGNTIY
TRBV29-1,TRBJ1-2,TRBD1,SVEETGPGYT
TRBV27,TRBJ1-2,TRBD1,ASSPKDRLTNYGYT
TRBV5-8,TRBJ2-1,.,ASSLGAVSYNEQF
TRBV4-1,TRBJ1-5,.,ASSQAAGEGNQPQH
TRBV28,TRBJ2-7,TRBD1,ASSGPGQGSYEQY
TRBV7-9,TRBJ2-2,.,ASSTSVGELF
TRBV19,TRBJ2-5,TRBD2,ASSLGLAGGQETQY
TRBV19,TRBJ2-2,TRBD1,ASLAYRGTGELF
TRBV5-1,TRBJ1-4,TRBD1,ASSLGQGVTNEKLF
TRBV2,TRBJ2-7,.,ASSEALLREYEQY
TRBV28,TRBJ2-7,.,ASSSWASSYEQY
TRBV4-3,TRBJ1-3,.,ASSQAAQVRGNTIY
TRBV19,TRBJ2-5,.,ASSWAGGETQY
TRBV4-3,TRBJ2-1,TRBD2,ASSQVRIAGGPGNEQF
TRBV27,TRBJ2-7,.,ASSLSGHEQY
TRBV2,TRBJ1-1,TRBD1,ASSQQGQTEAF
TRBV4-2,TRBJ2-1,TRBD2,ASSQPLAEEQF
TRBV11-2,TRBJ2-3,TRBD2,ASSFLAGPSTDTQY
TRBV7-8,TRBJ1-5,.,ASSLAYGGAQPQH
TRBV5-1,TRBJ1-2,TRBD1,ASTGTANYGYT
TRBV19,TRBJ2-3,TRBD2,ASSLGLAGGRGTDTQY
TRBV27,TRBJ1-6,.,ASSSYRTGGPPLH
TRBV27,TRBJ2-3,.,ASSLVNTGDTQY
TRBV27,TRBJ2-7,.,ASTLDKRGGEQY
TRBV2,TRBJ2-7,TRBD2,ASSGLGLASPYEQY
TRBV9,TRBJ2-7,.,ASSDDSYEQY
TRBV4-1,TRBJ2-2,.,ASSLPKGGAGTGELF
TRBV28,TRBJ2-7,.,ASSFGGESSYEQY
TRBV11-2,TRBJ1-2,.,ASSFLGVDYGYT
TRBV9,TRBJ2-3,TRBD2,ASSDPSGGAETDTQY
TRBV7-3,TRBJ1-1,.,ASIRQRGDTEAF
TRBV15,TRBJ2-3,.,ATSREETGLTTDTQY